This TCR beta chain emerged from a study of shared clonotypes between healthy human individuals. A split of CD4+ cells into CD45RA+ naive and CD45RA-negative memory subsets was performed. Execution of the assay was at deep level. Measured with immunoSEQ multiplex PCR; TCRdb has only the in-frame clones, and not every one. The sample lists roughly 1,100,000 clones, 70% to 80% occurring once. Germline CDR1 reads LNHDA; CDR2 reads SQIVND (reference sequence). The V end lost 1 base, the J end lost 0 bases, and 10 bases lay between the germline ends. The CDR3 is made up of 16 amino acids. General study points: The low donor count limited represented genetic and exposure-history diversity.

Concerning this clone: The antigen remains undetermined.

The specimen was memory CD4+ T cells sorted from blood. This sample's subset: CD45RA-negative fraction. This TCR came from a man younger than 35 in good health. This chain links TRBV19 with TRBJ2-4, with TRBD2 as a possible D gene (5 bases). The CDR3 reads CASSIGPGLAKNIQYF. The CDR3 DNA is TGTGCCAGTAGTATAGGACCAGGACTAGCCAAAAACATTCAGTACTTC.